This T cell receptor (beta chain) was recovered during a study of vaccination and CD4 T cells after COVID-19 (dated by TCRdb to 2022 to 2024). About the full investigation: Convalescent patients had a positive SARS-CoV-2 result on nasal swab PCR, and of these patients, about ten had mild disease and one had severe disease. In under 13 COVID-19 convalescent patients and a handful of infection-naive healthy vaccine recipients, researchers compared the spike-specific CD4+ TCR repertoire from before mRNA vaccination with the repertoire from after. For stimulating the cultures, overlapping spike peptide pools were used, derived from SARS-CoV-2 as well as from the common cold coronaviruses HCoV-NL63, HCoV-OC43 and HCoV-229E. Post-COVID blood samples were collected from convalescent patients a median of approximately 100 days after diagnosis, with a range of about 30 to 170 days. Post-vaccine blood samples were collected a median of 72 days after the second vaccine dose, ranging from roughly 14 to 241 days. The convalescent cohort comprised six males and four females, including two Hispanic individuals, seven Caucasians, two Asians and one multiracial person. Each participant got two doses of either the Pfizer-BioNTech BNT162b2 vaccine (n=8) or the Moderna mRNA-1273 vaccine (n=2). Control cultures received a CEFX viral epitope pool as the positive control, an HIV-1 Nef peptide pool as the negative control, or no peptide.

The full study reports these points: The median count of SARS-CoV-2-reactive clonotypes went up from 20 to 25 after infection to a few dozen after vaccination, although the change was not significant. The number of convalescent patients in the study was relatively small, and the study did not examine early timepoints following natural infection. Of the vaccine-specific clones in convalescent patients, 304 of 307, or nearly all, reacted only to SARS-CoV-2 spike and did not cross-react with common cold coronaviruses. Among the post-vaccine SARS-CoV-2-reactive clones in convalescent patients, a median approximately 90% showed up only after vaccination, which suggests vaccine-specific priming.

The label giving this sample's treatment or condition can be read as: roughly 10-day PBMC culture with coronavirus spike peptide pools or control peptides (ViraFEST assay). The ViraFEST assay, used in the study, expanded antigen-specific T cells with peptide pools and then identified the expanded clonotypes through TCR sequencing. The convalescent patients' positive SARS-CoV-2 PCR tests were from March to December 2020, which was before the Alpha, Beta and Delta variants emerged in the United States. Each well held millions of PBMCs cultured in IMDM containing around 5.1% human AB serum and 10 IU/ml IL-2, with roughly 9.2 ug/ml peptide pools added. On days 3 and 7, half of the culture medium was replaced with fresh IL-2-containing medium. After 10 days of culture, CD4+ T cells were isolated by negative selection with the EasySep CD4+ T cell isolation kit. Ficoll-Paque Plus gradient centrifugation was used to isolate PBMCs from whole blood, and the isolated PBMCs were then either used fresh or cryopreserved at -140C. Each culture condition was generally run in triplicate wells.

CDR1 and CDR2 are drawn from the germline V gene: MNHEY, SVGAGI. V loses 4 bases of germline sequence and J loses 1 base, and the interval between the two ends is 8 bases. Inclusive of the bounding cysteine and phenylalanine, the CDR3 is 14 residues long. Just CDR3 DNA is preserved here, 42 bases in frame from base 1. The library was obtained by PCR. DNA from cultured CD4+ T cells was subjected to TCR sequencing with the Oncomine TCR Beta short-read assay at the Johns Hopkins FTIC core. The QIAamp micro DNA kit was used to extract genomic DNA from the cultured CD4+ T cells. Oncomine TCR Beta libraries from cultured CD4+ T cells were pooled with unique dual indexes and sequenced on an Illumina iSeq 100. As for the authors' bioinformatics: Non-productive sequences were removed, and CDR3s that did not start with C, did not end with F or W, or were shorter than 7 amino acids were discarded. Antigen-specific clonotypes were identified using the MANAFEST web application through comparison of peptide-stimulated wells with reference and other culture wells. To be called positive, a clone needed an FDR below 0.05, an odds ratio above 5, and a productive frequency above 0.1% in at least two of three replicate wells. A clonotype counted as cross-reactive if it showed significant expansion both in the SARS-CoV-2 spike wells and in at least one common cold coronavirus spike condition. CDR3 homology was assessed with Levenshtein distances (stringdist) and unrooted phylogenetic trees (ape) in R version 3.6.1. The public reads were run again by TCRdb, first through fastp at Q25 and then through MiXCR, and only productive beta chains were kept. Identical CDR3 proteins give one entry, which carries the most common genes and DNA. The V and J calls, along with clone size, are taken from TCRdb and not from the paper's own processing. The sample table lists 6,000 to 8,500 distinct CDR3 sequences, approximately 74% of them with a count of one. In total, the top ten clones hold about 15% of the sample.

As regards this clonotype: It lacks a known antigen. Base quality data are lacking; no much larger clone is found one base away.

The sequence was collected from a human donor who had recovered from COVID-19. The rearranged segments are TRBV6-5 and TRBJ1-5, with the D gene not clear enough to name. Material: CD4+ T cells from blood, cultured in vitro. In nucleotide form, the sequence is TGTGCCAGCAGTTCCCCCGAGAGCAATCAGCCCCAGCATTTT. Translated, it gives CASSSPESNQPQHF.